A selection of T cell receptor beta chains follows, all from one sample in a study of control samples from healthy donors and cancer patients. The repertoire was sequenced with immunoSEQ multiplex PCR; TCRdb's copy has only in-frame clones and lacks some. The top ten hold around 2% of the sample, which has some 120,000 clones, over 75% seen once. The sample was blood. The receptor source for this set is a man aged 18 to 29 in good health. Both conserved end residues are part of each CDR3. Fields, in order: clone size, D gene, J gene, V gene, CDR3 DNA, CDR3 protein. The D gene is left open where the match is weak. Some rows have no size entry. The others give once, few or many, or a class for an expanded clone.

size: NA
D: NA
J: TRBJ2-2
V: TRBV15
DNA: TGTGCCACCAGCAGCGGAGGGACAGCGAAAAACACCGGGGAGCTGTTTTTT
CDR3: CATSSGGTAKNTGELFF

size: NA
D: TRBD2
J: TRBJ2-5
V: TRBV27
DNA: TGTGCCGGAAAGGGACTAGCGGGGTTAACGAAAGAGACCCAGTACTTC
CDR3: CAGKGLAGLTKETQYF

size: NA
D: TRBD1
J: TRBJ1-5
V: TRBV11-2
DNA: TGTGCCAGCAGCGGGACAGGGAACGGGCAGCCCCAGCATTTT
CDR3: CASSGTGNGQPQHF

size: NA
D: TRBD2
J: TRBJ2-7
V: TRBV5-4
DNA: TGTGCCAGCAGCCTCCGGACTAGCGGGAGCTACGAGCAGTACTTC
CDR3: CASSLRTSGSYEQYF

size: NA
D: NA
J: TRBJ1-2
V: TRBV9
DNA: TGTGCCAGCAGCTCGGCTGGAGACAGCTTCTATGGCTACACCTTC
CDR3: CASSSAGDSFYGYTF

size: NA
D: NA
J: TRBJ2-7
V: TRBV4-1
DNA: TGCGCCAGCAGCCAAGACAGTTGGGCCTACGAGCAGTACTTC
CDR3: CASSQDSWAYEQYF

size: NA
D: TRBD2
J: TRBJ2-5
V: TRBV19
DNA: TGTGCCAGTAGTCTGGGACTAGCGGAAGAGACCCAGTACTTC
CDR3: CASSLGLAEETQYF

size: NA
D: NA
J: TRBJ2-1
V: TRBV6-5
DNA: TGTGCCAGCAGTTACTCGGTTCGGGGCGGCTACAATGAGCAGTTCTTC
CDR3: CASSYSVRGGYNEQFF

size: NA
D: TRBD2
J: TRBJ2-3
V: TRBV19
DNA: TGTGCCAGTAGTATTGGACTAGTCACAGATACGCAGTATTTT
CDR3: CASSIGLVTDTQYF

size: many
D: NA
J: TRBJ1-6
V: TRBV5-1
DNA: TGCGCCAGCAGGGTGGACAATTCACCCCTCCACTTT
CDR3: CASRVDNSPLHF

size: NA
D: TRBD2
J: TRBJ2-7
V: TRBV6-5
DNA: TGTGCCAGCAGTTACTTGGGGCTAGCGGCGTCCTACGAGCAGTACTTC
CDR3: CASSYLGLAASYEQYF

size: NA
D: NA
J: TRBJ2-7
V: TRBV3-1/TRBV3-2
DNA: TGTGCCAGCAGCCAAGAATTAAGACCGGGCGCTAAGAACGCCTACGAGCAGTACTTC
CDR3: CASSQELRPGAKNAYEQYF

size: NA
D: TRBD1
J: TRBJ2-3
V: TRBV30
DNA: TGTGCCTTTATCCACAGGGGAGATACGCAGTATTTT
CDR3: CAFIHRGDTQYF

size: NA
D: NA
J: TRBJ1-1
V: TRBV4-1
DNA: TGCGCCAGCAGAGATCATTGCTGCGAAGCTTTCTTT
CDR3: CASRDHCCEAFF

size: NA
D: TRBD1
J: TRBJ1-1
V: TRBV18
DNA: TGTGCCAGCTCACCACCCCAGGGGGGCACTGAAGCTTTCTTT
CDR3: CASSPPQGGTEAFF

size: once
D: NA
J: TRBJ1-5
V: TRBV28
DNA: TGTGCCAGCAGTTCCCCGCCCCCCAGGGCCTTCTATCAGCCCCAGCATTTT
CDR3: CASSSPPPRAFYQPQHF

size: NA
D: NA
J: TRBJ2-1
V: TRBV6-5
DNA: TGTGCCAGCAGTATGGGGGGAAACTCCTACAATGAGCAGTTCTTC
CDR3: CASSMGGNSYNEQFF

size: NA
D: NA
J: TRBJ2-3
V: TRBV7-3
DNA: TGTGCCAGCAGCTTAAAGGGGCATAGCACAGATACGCAGTATTTT
CDR3: CASSLKGHSTDTQYF

size: NA
D: TRBD1
J: TRBJ2-3
V: TRBV7-3
DNA: TGTGCCAGCAGCACAACAGGGGGACTCGCAGATACGCAGTATTTT
CDR3: CASSTTGGLADTQYF

size: few
D: NA
J: TRBJ1-2
V: TRBV27
DNA: TGTGCCAGCAGCCGGGGGGGAATCGACTATGGCTACACCTTC
CDR3: CASSRGGIDYGYTF

size: once
D: NA
J: TRBJ1-3
V: TRBV9
DNA: TGTGCCAGCAGCGTAACACAGCTCTCTGGAAACACCATATATTTT
CDR3: CASSVTQLSGNTIYF

size: NA
D: TRBD1
J: TRBJ1-3
V: TRBV5-1
DNA: TGCGCCAGCAGCTTAGGACAGGGGGCATCGGGAAACACCATATATTTT
CDR3: CASSLGQGASGNTIYF

size: NA
D: TRBD1
J: TRBJ1-2
V: TRBV7-2
DNA: TGTGCCAGCAGCCAGGGACAGGACTATGGCTACACCTTC
CDR3: CASSQGQDYGYTF

size: NA
D: TRBD1
J: TRBJ1-1
V: TRBV7-2
DNA: TGTGCCAGCAGCTTAGTGCGCCCAGGGGGCGCGGTAGTGAACACTGAAGCTTTCTTT
CDR3: CASSLVRPGGAVVNTEAFF

size: few
D: NA
J: TRBJ2-5
V: TRBV5-4
DNA: TGTGCCAGCAGCTTGGCGGGGAGGGAGACCCAGTACTTC
CDR3: CASSLAGRETQYF

size: few
D: NA
J: TRBJ2-1
V: TRBV6-4
DNA: TGTGCCAGCAGTCCTTCTAGCGACTCCTACAATGAGCAGTTCTTC
CDR3: CASSPSSDSYNEQFF

size: few
D: NA
J: TRBJ1-5
V: TRBV18
DNA: TGTGCCAGCTCACCGGGGAGCGGTAGCAATCAGCCCCAGCATTTT
CDR3: CASSPGSGSNQPQHF

size: once
D: NA
J: TRBJ1-2
V: TRBV6-6
DNA: TGTGCCAGCAGTTACGGGGGGTACGATGGCTACACCTTC
CDR3: CASSYGGYDGYTF

size: NA
D: NA
J: TRBJ2-2
V: TRBV5-1
DNA: TGCGCCAGCAGCTCCGTAGCTGCGAACACCGGGGAGCTGTTTTTT
CDR3: CASSSVAANTGELFF

size: many
D: TRBD1
J: TRBJ2-1
V: TRBV29-1
DNA: TGCAGCGTTGGTCCCCCCTGGGGACAGGGAAATGAGCAGTTCTTC
CDR3: CSVGPPWGQGNEQFF

size: NA
D: NA
J: TRBJ1-4
V: TRBV19
DNA: TGTGCCAGTAGAATAGGTGAAAAACTGTTTTTT
CDR3: CASRIGEKLFF

size: NA
D: TRBD1
J: TRBJ2-1
V: TRBV4-1
DNA: TGCGCCAGCAGCCCGGTGGACAGGGGCAGTCATGAGCAGTTCTTC
CDR3: CASSPVDRGSHEQFF

size: NA
D: TRBD2
J: TRBJ2-1
V: TRBV11-1
DNA: TGTGCCGTCACAAAGAGCGGGAGGCCGTCCAATGAGCAGTTCTTC
CDR3: CAVTKSGRPSNEQFF

size: NA
D: NA
J: TRBJ1-5
V: TRBV5-6
DNA: TGTGCCAGCAGCCGGAGCGGATATAGCAATCAGCCCCAGCATTTT
CDR3: CASSRSGYSNQPQHF

size: NA
D: TRBD1
J: TRBJ1-4
V: TRBV3-1/TRBV3-2
DNA: TGTGCCAGCAGCCGACAGGGGGCGGGTGAAAAACTGTTTTTT
CDR3: CASSRQGAGEKLFF

size: NA
D: TRBD1
J: TRBJ2-2
V: TRBV6-6
DNA: TGTGCCAGCAGCGACAGGGGGAAGTTTTTT
CDR3: CASSDRGKFF

size: NA
D: TRBD1
J: TRBJ2-7
V: TRBV27
DNA: TGTGCCAGCACCAAAAAACCGGGACAGGGGATGTACGAGCAGTACTTC
CDR3: CASTKKPGQGMYEQYF

size: NA
D: NA
J: TRBJ1-1
V: TRBV6-4
DNA: TGTGCCAGCAGTGACAAGAAGAACACTGAAGCTTTCTTT
CDR3: CASSDKKNTEAFF

size: NA
D: TRBD1
J: TRBJ2-1
V: TRBV28
DNA: TGTGCCAGCAGTGCCATGGGACAGGGTGTCTACAATGAGCAGTTCTTC
CDR3: CASSAMGQGVYNEQFF

size: few
D: NA
J: TRBJ2-1
V: TRBV2
DNA: TGTGCCATCCGTCTGGGGGACTCCTACAATGAGCAGTTCTTC
CDR3: CAIRLGDSYNEQFF

size: NA
D: TRBD1
J: TRBJ2-7
V: TRBV18
DNA: TGTGCCAGCTCACCACAGGGGACAGGTTCCTACGAGCAGTACTTC
CDR3: CASSPQGTGSYEQYF

size: NA
D: TRBD1
J: TRBJ1-1
V: TRBV2
DNA: TGTGCCAGCAGTTTACAGGGGGCTGAAGCTTTCTTT
CDR3: CASSLQGAEAFF

size: NA
D: NA
J: TRBJ2-1
V: TRBV18
DNA: TGTGCCAGCTCACCAAGTTGGGAGGATGAGCAGTTCTTC
CDR3: CASSPSWEDEQFF